Presented here are 31 T cell receptor beta chains from one specimen sequenced in a study of cytotoxic CD8 clonotypes in ibrutinib-treated CLL. The table came from immunoSEQ multiplex PCR; TCRdb's copy has only in-frame clones and leaves some out. The sample lists roughly 180,000 clones; about 80% were seen once. The specimen was PBMCs, collected after 24 months of ibrutinib treatment. These receptors all stem from a human donor with chronic lymphocytic leukemia.

The CDR3 DNA sequence: TGTGCCAGCAGCTTAGGAGGTGCTGGGGGGCATGAGCAGTTCTTC. Translated: CASSLGGAGGHEQFF. This chain links TRBV11-2 with TRBJ2-1; D is possibly TRBD1 or TRBD2 (6 bases each). CDR1 and CDR2 from the germline V gene are SGHAT and FQNNGV. CDR3 length: 15 residues. Trimming stripped 1 base from V and 8 bases from J, with 15 bases between.

V is TRBV4-3 and J is TRBJ2-7, with D unresolved. CDR3 length equals 15 residues. V gave up 0 bases and J gave up 1 base, with 10 bases separating them. The V gene's germline CDR1 is LGHNA and CDR2 YSLEER. The CDR3 region is CASSQDLGKSYEQYF. For the CDR3, the DNA is TGCGCCAGCAGCCAAGATTTAGGCAAGTCCTACGAGCAGTACTTC.

CDR3 residues: CASRIREIDNQPQHF. CDR3 coding DNA: TGTGCCAGCAGAATACGGGAGATAGACAATCAGCCCCAGCATTTT. V and J are TRBV7-8 and TRBJ1-5, with D unclear. This CDR3 has 15 amino acids. Trimming left V 6 bases short and J 3 bases short, with 15 bases between. The germline CDR1 and CDR2 sequences are SGHVS and FQNEAQ.

This sequence joins TRBV7-6 and TRBJ2-5; TRBD2 matches 8 bases. This CDR3 is built from 16 residues. V lost 1 base and J lost 4; bases outside the gene matches: 8. Germline-derived CDR1 and CDR2 are SGHVS and FNYEAQ. The CDR3 DNA follows: TGTGCCAGCAGCTTAGGTCGGCAAGCGGGAGCAGAGACCCAGTACTTC. Translating gives CASSLGRQAGAETQYF. Complete variable domain (other parts from reference TRBV7-6 and TRBJ2-5): GAGVSQSPRYKVTKRGQDVALRCDPISGHVSLYWYRQALGQGPEFLTYFNYEAQQDKSGLPNDRFSAERPEGSISTLTIQRTEQRDSAMYRCASSLGRQAGAETQYFGPGTRLLVL.

This chain links TRBV30 with TRBJ1-5, with a tentative D call TRBD1 (5 bases). Trimming took off 0 bases at V and 6 bases at J, with 12 bases between the two ends. This CDR3 region has 14 residues. Per germline, CDR1 GTSNPN and CDR2 SVGIG (reference sequence). The CDR3 spells CAWSVSRAGQPQHF. In DNA form, the CDR3 reads TGTGCCTGGAGTGTAAGCAGGGCCGGTCAGCCCCAGCATTTT.

This rearrangement joins TRBV7-9 to TRBJ2-3; weak D call: TRBD2 (6 bases). The CDR3 is 16 residues long. V lost 4 bases, J lost 0 bases, and 14 bases lay in between. Germline CDR1 is SEHNR and CDR2 is FQNEAQ (reference sequence). Here the CDR3 reads CASSSTSFMSTDTQYF. Written as DNA, the CDR3 is TGTGCCAGCAGCTCTACTAGCTTCATGAGCACAGATACGCAGTATTTT.

This clone was observed a single time. The chain employs TRBV28 and TRBJ2-5; maybe TRBD1 (6 bases). CDR1 and CDR2 (germline): MDHEN, SYDVKM. Trimming took 3 bases from V and 1 from J, leaving 9 bases between them. The CDR3 runs 14 residues. CDR3 in amino acids: CASSFAGAQETQYF. As DNA, the CDR3 is TGTGCCAGCAGTTTCGCAGGGGCCCAAGAGACCCAGTACTTC.

V gene TRBV28 combines with J gene TRBJ2-7; D may be TRBD2 (6 bases). Trimming stripped 2 bases from V and 4 bases from J, with 30 bases between. The CDR3 spans 20 residues. Germline V gene sequence: CDR1 MDHEN, CDR2 SYDVKM. CDR3 region: CASSLAVRGWAGSKRYEQYF. CDR3 nucleotide sequence: TGTGCCAGCAGTTTAGCCGTGAGGGGTTGGGCGGGGAGCAAAAGGTACGAGCAGTACTTC.

This clone was seen a few times. The chain joins TRBV2 to TRBJ1-5; D perhaps matches TRBD1 (5 bases). This CDR3 spans 14 amino acids. The V end lost 6 bases, the J end lost 6 bases, and 15 bases lay between the germline ends. Germline V gene data show CDR1 as SNHLY and CDR2 as FYNNEI. CDR3 residues: CASSADSPPQPQHF. The CDR3 bases are TGTGCCAGCAGCGCAGACAGCCCCCCTCAGCCCCAGCATTTT.

This chain uses TRBV7-2 with TRBJ2-7; D is unresolved. The CDR3 has 14 amino acids. Deletions cut 4 bases from V and 2 bases from J, with 12 bases between. Germline loops: CDR1 SGHTA, CDR2 FQGNSA. The DNA for the CDR3 is TGTGCCAGCAGCTCCCCCCCAACTGCCTACGAGCAGTACTTC. It specifies CASSSPPTAYEQYF. Variable domain in full (rest from reference TRBV7-2 and TRBJ2-7): GAGVSQSPSNKVTEKGKDVELRCDPISGHTALYWYRQSLGQGLEFLIYFQGNSAPDKSGLPSDRFSAERTGGSVSTLTIQRTQQEDSAVYLCASSSPPTAYEQYFGPGTRLTVT.

J is TRBJ2-1 and V is TRBV10-2; 14 positions agree with TRBD2. The CDR3 consists of 15 residues. V dropped 0 bases and J dropped 10; count of bases not matched to a gene: 2. The germline CDR1 and CDR2 sequences are WSHSY and SAAADI. CDR3 loop: CASSESRTSGGEQFF. CDR3 sequence (DNA): TGCGCCAGCAGTGAGTCTAGGACTAGCGGGGGGGAGCAGTTCTTC.

This sequence joins TRBV6-6 and TRBJ2-3; 9 bases are a match to TRBD1. The CDR3 extends over 13 amino acids. V lost 6 bases and J lost 5; bases outside the gene matches: 3. Germline CDR1 reads MNHNY; CDR2 reads SVGAGI (reference sequence). The CDR3 loop reads CASRRTGEDTQYF. For the CDR3, the DNA is TGTGCCAGCAGACGGACAGGGGAAGATACGCAGTATTTT.

The rearrangement joins TRBV28 to TRBJ2-7; D unresolved. The CDR3 is 13 amino acids. The germline gives CDR1 MDHEN, CDR2 SYDVKM. Trimming pared 10 bases from V and 0 bases from J, leaving 13 bases between. The CDR3 nucleotides read TGTGCCACCAACTCCGGGCACTCCTACGAGCAGTACTTC. The encoded protein is CATNSGHSYEQYF.

The chain joins TRBV18 to TRBJ2-1, with D possibly matching TRBD1 (5 bases). Germline V gives CDR1 KGHSH, CDR2 LQKENI. The CDR3 spans 14 residues. Trimming took off 0 bases at V and 5 bases at J, with 8 bases between the two ends. The CDR3 region has the DNA TGTGCCAGCTCACCACCGGGGCTACACAATGAGCAGTTCTTC. Translated: CASSPPGLHNEQFF. Combining the CDR3 with reference TRBV18 and TRBJ2-1 gives the whole variable domain NAGVMQNPRHLVRRRGQEARLRCSPMKGHSHVYWYRQLPEEGLKFMVYLQKENIIDESGMPKERFSAEFPKEGPSILRIQQVVRGDSAAYFCASSPPGLHNEQFFGPGTRLTVL.

The CDR3 DNA is TGTGCCAGCAGCTTAGAGGTCCGCAGGGCGGAAGCTTTCTTT. This translates into CASSLEVRRAEAFF. This chain connects TRBV7-8 to TRBJ1-1; perhaps TRBD1 as D (5 bases). The germline V and J ends were trimmed by 1 base and 8 bases, with 14 bases remaining between them. CDR1 and CDR2 (germline): SGHVS, FQNEAQ. The CDR3 consists of 14 residues.

The chain couples TRBV6-5 to TRBJ2-1; D is ambiguous. The germline V gene encodes CDR1 MNHEY and CDR2 SVGAGI. The CDR3 loop spans 11 amino acids. V was cut by 5 bases and J by 6 bases, with 5 bases left in between. CDR3 bases: TGTGCCAGCAGTGAATTCAATGAGCAGTTCTTC. This gives the protein CASSEFNEQFF.

This sequence joins TRBV6-1 and TRBJ1-4, with a possible D match to TRBD1 (5 bases). The germline gives CDR1 MNHNS, CDR2 SASEGT. Trimming left V 3 bases short and J 3 bases short, with 8 bases between. CDR3 length: 14 residues. DNA of the CDR3: TGTGCCAGCAGTGACCCGGGGCCTAATGAAAAACTGTTTTTT. This gives the protein CASSDPGPNEKLFF.

This chain links TRBV6-5 with TRBJ2-2; TRBD1 matches 8 bases. Germline CDR1 and CDR2: MNHEY and SVGAGI. The V segment lost 4 bases and the J segment 2 bases; nucleotides outside the gene matches: 6. CDR3 length: 16 residues. The CDR3 DNA follows: TGTGCCAGCAGTTCTATCGGGACAGGAAACACCGGGGAGCTGTTTTTT. Translation gives CASSSIGTGNTGELFF.

This clone was seen only once. This rearrangement joins TRBV11-3 to TRBJ2-7; D remains ambiguous. CDR3 length: 14 residues. The V gene's germline CDR1 is SGHNT and CDR2 YENEEA. With 5 bases removed from V and 0 bases from J, the gap between germline ends came to 11 bases. The CDR3 DNA follows: TGTGCCAGCAGCAGCCCTTTCAACTCCTACGAGCAGTACTTC. This encodes CASSSPFNSYEQYF.

This clone was recorded a few times. The chain combines TRBV4-2 with TRBJ1-2; 8 positions match TRBD1. CDR3 length: 12 residues. The V gene's germline CDR1 is LGHNA and CDR2 YNFKEQ. The junction had 6 bases not matched to a gene; V was cut back by 1 base and J by 14 bases. The CDR3 protein is CASSQGTTGGTF. The DNA of the CDR3 is TGTGCCAGCAGCCAAGGGACTACAGGGGGTACCTTC.

The V call is TRBV30, the J call TRBJ2-1, with D hard to call. Germline-derived CDR1 and CDR2 are GTSNPN and SVGIG (reference sequence). This CDR3 region has 12 residues. Trimming took 0 bases from V and 9 from J, leaving 9 bases between them. CDR3 loop: CAWSVREFEQFF. In nucleotides, the CDR3 is TGTGCCTGGAGTGTACGTGAGTTTGAGCAGTTCTTC.

This clone was seen a single time. The V call is TRBV18, the J call TRBJ2-5; D might be TRBD1 (5 bases). CDR1 and CDR2 from the germline V gene are KGHSH and LQKENI. This CDR3 is 15 amino acids long. Trimming left V 3 bases short and J 3 bases short, with 14 bases between. The CDR3 DNA reads as TGTGCCAGCTCACCCCTCCGGCAGACAGAAGAGACCCAGTACTTC. Its translation: CASSPLRQTEETQYF.

The chain uses TRBV6-5 and TRBJ2-1; no firm D call. This CDR3 has 15 amino acids. The V gene's germline CDR1 is MNHEY and CDR2 SVGAGI. V dropped 7 bases and J dropped 7 bases, with 20 bases sitting between them. CDR3 in amino acids: CASTNLARPRNEQFF. The CDR3 DNA reads as TGTGCCAGCACCAACTTGGCCCGTCCACGGAATGAGCAGTTCTTC.

This clone was picked up a small number of times. The chain is built from TRBV9 and TRBJ1-3; D remains ambiguous. Germline V gene data show CDR1 as SGDLS and CDR2 as YYNGEE. This CDR3 has 15 amino acids. V dropped 0 bases and J dropped 1 base, with 8 bases sitting between them. DNA of the CDR3: TGTGCCAGCAGCGTAGAAGCTGTTTCTGGAAACACCATATATTTT. It specifies CASSVEAVSGNTIYF.

In this sample, this clone turned up once. The chain joins TRBV19 to TRBJ1-1; D not certain. The V end lost 6 bases, the J end lost 0 bases, and 14 bases lay between the germline ends. CDR3 size: 15 residues. Looked up from germline, CDR1 is LNHDA and CDR2 is SQIVND (reference sequence). The CDR3 here is CASSRIDTVNTEAFF. The CDR3 nucleotides are TGTGCCAGTAGCAGAATTGACACCGTGAACACTGAAGCTTTCTTT.

The chain recombines TRBV29-1 with TRBJ2-1; perhaps TRBD2 as D (7 bases). This CDR3 contains 13 residues. Per the germline V gene, CDR1 is SQVTM and CDR2 is ANQGSEA. V was pared by 4 bases and J by 3 bases, with 10 bases between. This chain's CDR3 is CSVVGGDYNEQFF. CDR3 coding DNA: TGCAGCGTTGTAGGGGGGGACTACAATGAGCAGTTCTTC.

V and J are TRBV28 and TRBJ2-5; 7 bases agree with TRBD2. Germline V CDR1 and CDR2: MDHEN, SYDVKM. The CDR3 extends over 12 amino acids. V trimming: 6 bases; J trimming: 4 bases; junction bases outside the gene matches: 2. The CDR3 is CASRQRGETQYF. Written as DNA, the CDR3 is TGTGCCAGCAGACAGCGGGGAGAGACCCAGTACTTC.

This clone has only one observation. J is TRBJ2-3 and V is TRBV6-1; a weak D match, TRBD2 (6 bases). Germline-derived CDR1 and CDR2 are MNHNS and SASEGT. The V end lost 5 bases, the J end lost 11 bases, and 11 bases lay between the germline ends. The CDR3 has 11 residues. CDR3 sequence reads: CASSYRREQYF. CDR3 nucleotides: TGTGCCAGCAGTTACAGGAGGGAGCAGTATTTT.

This rearrangement joins TRBV6-5 to TRBJ2-7; D assignment may be TRBD1 or TRBD2 (5 bases each). The germline V gene has CDR1 MNHEY and CDR2 SVGAGI. V gave up 2 bases and J gave up 2 bases, with 13 bases separating them. This CDR3 region has 15 residues. CDR3 nucleotides: TGTGCCAGCAGTTACGGGACGGAAAATACCTACGAGCAGTACTTC. Protein sequence: CASSYGTENTYEQYF.

The rearrangement joins TRBV5-6 to TRBJ1-2; 7 bases map to TRBD1. The CDR3 runs 16 residues. The ends lost 4 bases at V and 2 bases at J; junction bases unmatched: 11. Germline CDR1 SGHDT, CDR2 YYEEEE. This chain's CDR3 is CASSPMHRGENYGYTF. In nucleotides, the CDR3 is TGTGCCAGCAGCCCGATGCACAGGGGAGAAAACTATGGCTACACCTTC.

Concerning this clone itself: Other DNA sequences in this sample translate to the same CDR3. This chain uses TRBV30 with TRBJ1-5, with D hard to call. Germline V gene lookup returns CDR1 GTSNPN and CDR2 SVGIG (reference sequence). V was trimmed by 0 bases and J by 4 bases, leaving 7 bases between them. This CDR3 spans 13 amino acids. Here the CDR3 reads CAWSVRSNQPQHF. CDR3 nucleotide sequence: TGTGCCTGGAGTGTACGATCGAATCAGCCCCAGCATTTT.